These T cell receptor beta chains were read from a single sample in a study of T cell responses to AZD1222 COVID-19 vaccine. Profiling relied on immunoSEQ multiplex PCR, and the TCRdb table lists in-frame clones only, not all of them. The sample lists approximately 120,000 clones, over 85% occurring once. Source: peripheral blood, taken on day 0 of AZD1222 vaccination. The receptors were sampled from an adult in good health. Both conserved end residues are part of each CDR3. A D gene is named only where the DNA matches it firmly. Clone size is not always given. Where it is, it says once, few, many or a class for expanded clones.

>TRBV30|.|.|TRBJ1-3|15
TGTGCCTGGAGTATTCAAATTCGGGCTGGAAACACCATATATTTT
CAWSIQIRAGNTIYF
>TRBV21-1|.|.|TRBJ1-1|22
TGTGCCAGCAGCAAAGCGAACAGGGCCGGGGGGGTTACACAAAACATGAACACTGAAGCTTTCTTT
CASSKANRAGGVTQNMNTEAFF
>TRBV5-6|.|.|TRBJ2-1|13
TGTGCCAGCAGCTTGTCGCCTGCGTCTGAGCAGTTCTTC
CASSLSPASEQFF
>TRBV7-9|TRBD2|.|TRBJ2-7|17
TGTGCCAGCAGCTTAGCGGTGGGTAGCGGGATGTACTACGAGCAGTACTTC
CASSLAVGSGMYYEQYF
>TRBV28|.|.|TRBJ1-1|12
TGTGCCAGCAGTTTCTGGAACACTGAAGCTTTCTTT
CASSFWNTEAFF
>TRBV4-2|.|.|TRBJ2-3|15
TGTGCCAGCAGCCAGGCTGAAAGTGACGGAGATACGCAGTATTTT
CASSQAESDGDTQYF
>TRBV6-5|TRBD2|.|TRBJ2-7|16
TGTGCCAGCAGTTACTCGACGACGGGAGGGCTCCCTGAGCAGTACTTC
CASSYSTTGGLPEQYF
>TRBV7-9|.|.|TRBJ1-2|12
TGTGCCAGCAGTTATACAGGGTTTGGCTACACCTTC
CASSYTGFGYTF
>TRBV5-6|TRBD1|.|TRBJ1-6|15
TGTGCCAGCAGCTTGCAGGACAGGGGGTATTCACCCCTCCACTTT
CASSLQDRGYSPLHF
>TRBV2|.|once|TRBJ2-7|15
TGTGCCAGCAGTGAAGAGGGGCTCCCTACCTACGAGCAGTACTTC
CASSEEGLPTYEQYF
>TRBV7-3|.|.|TRBJ1-5|15
TGTGCCAGCAGCTTTCCGAGACAGCCGCATCAGCCCCAGCATTTT
CASSFPRQPHQPQHF
>TRBV9|.|.|TRBJ1-2|14
TGTGCCAGCAGCGTAGAGGGCAGGGTCCTTGGCTACACCTTC
CASSVEGRVLGYTF
>TRBV3-1/TRBV3-2|.|.|TRBJ1-1|13
TGTGCCAGCAGCTCGATGGTCAACACTGAAGCTTTCTTT
CASSSMVNTEAFF
>TRBV25-1|TRBD1|.|TRBJ2-7|14
TGTGCCAGCAGTGAGACAGGGGATCCGTACGAGCAGTACTTC
CASSETGDPYEQYF
>TRBV29-1|TRBD1|.|TRBJ1-4|12
TGCAGCGGCGGACAGGGTGGGGAAAAACTGTTTTTT
CSGGQGGEKLFF
>TRBV29-1|.|.|TRBJ2-1|12
TGCAGCGGGGGTGACGGTAACAATGAGCAGTTCTTC
CSGGDGNNEQFF
>TRBV5-4|TRBD2|.|TRBJ2-3|19
TGTGCCAGCAGCTTGGCCAGTGGACTAGCGGGTTTGATCACAGATACGCAGTATTTT
CASSLASGLAGLITDTQYF
>TRBV10-3|TRBD1|few|TRBJ2-1|12
TGTGCCATTGGACAGGAGCACAATGAGCAGTTCTTC
CAIGQEHNEQFF
>TRBV3-1/TRBV3-2|.|.|TRBJ1-1|12
TGTGCCAGCAGCCAAGGACGCACCGAAGCTTTCTTT
CASSQGRTEAFF
>TRBV4-3|.|.|TRBJ1-2|16
TGCGCCAGCAGCCAAGATCTGCAGGGCGGTAACTATGGCTACACCTTC
CASSQDLQGGNYGYTF
>TRBV5-1|TRBD1|.|TRBJ1-2|15
TGCGCCAGCAGCTTGGCGGACAGGAGGAACTATGGCTACACCTTC
CASSLADRRNYGYTF
>TRBV28|.|.|TRBJ1-2|15
TGTGCCAGCAGTCCCTCCGGGACATTTAACTATGGCTACACCTTC
CASSPSGTFNYGYTF
>TRBV7-9|.|few|TRBJ1-5|13
TGTGCCAGCAGCATCGACAGCAATCAGCCCCAGCATTTT
CASSIDSNQPQHF
>TRBV5-6|.|.|TRBJ2-7|14
TGTGCCAGCAGCGGGCCCAGTTATTCCTACGAGCAGTACTTC
CASSGPSYSYEQYF
>TRBV28|TRBD1|.|TRBJ2-7|14
TGTGCCAGTCAAAAGGACAGGGACTTCTACGAGCAGTACTTC
CASQKDRDFYEQYF
>TRBV18|TRBD1|.|TRBJ1-4|15
TGTGCCAGCTCACCTAGAGACAGGGAGGCGGAGAAACTGTTTTTT
CASSPRDREAEKLFF
>TRBV3-1/TRBV3-2|TRBD2|.|TRBJ2-3|17
TGTGCCAGCAGCCAAGGAGCGGCGGGAGGGCCCTCGGATACGCAGTATTTT
CASSQGAAGGPSDTQYF
>TRBV28|.|.|TRBJ2-7|14
TGTGCCAGCCAATCGGGGACTTTAACCTACGAGCAGTACTTC
CASQSGTLTYEQYF
>TRBV7-9|.|.|TRBJ2-7|13
TGTGCCAGCAGCTGGGAACCAAGCTACGAGCAGTACTTC
CASSWEPSYEQYF
>TRBV5-1|.|.|TRBJ1-1|13
TGCGCCAGCAGTAGGGATGCGAACACTGAAGCTTTCTTT
CASSRDANTEAFF
>TRBV6-1|.|.|TRBJ2-1|15
TGTGCCAGCAGTGAAGGGCAGGGGCCCTACAATGAGCAGTTCTTC
CASSEGQGPYNEQFF
>TRBV6-4|.|few|TRBJ2-1|11
TGTGCCAGCAGTGTGGGAGGTGAGCAGTTCTTC
CASSVGGEQFF
>TRBV6-2/TRBV6-3|.|.|TRBJ2-3|15
TGTGCCAGCAGCTCTCCAGCGGTTAGCACAGATACGCAGTATTTT
CASSSPAVSTDTQYF
>TRBV7-2|.|.|TRBJ1-5|14
TGTGCCAGCAGCTTGGAGGGGGGTAGGCAGCCCCAGCATTTT
CASSLEGGRQPQHF
>TRBV28|TRBD1|.|TRBJ1-2|13
TGTGCCAGCAGTCTACAGGGGGCCTATGGCTACACCTTC
CASSLQGAYGYTF
>TRBV27|.|.|TRBJ1-5|14
TGTGCCAGCAGTTTAAGTGGCATCAATCAGCCCCAGCATTTT
CASSLSGINQPQHF
>TRBV27|.|once|TRBJ1-5|17
TGTGCCAGCAGTTTAAATCCCCTGGGCGTGGGGAATCAGCCCCAGCATTTT
CASSLNPLGVGNQPQHF
>TRBV10-3|.|.|TRBJ2-2|11
TGTGCCATCGCGCACACCGGGGAGCTGTTTTTT
CAIAHTGELFF
>TRBV27|.|.|TRBJ2-3|10
TGTGCTACAATAGCAGATACGCAGTATTTT
CATIADTQYF
>TRBV7-8|TRBD2|.|TRBJ2-7|13
TGTGCCAGCAGAAGCGGGAGTCAAAACGAGCAGTACTTC
CASRSGSQNEQYF
>TRBV5-6|TRBD1|.|TRBJ1-2|15
TGTGCCAGCAGCTCACAGGGGGCGAGGGCGGCTGGCTACACCTTC
CASSSQGARAAGYTF
>TRBV28|.|.|TRBJ2-7|14
TGTGCCAGCAGTTTCCCTCCCTTCTCCTACGAGCAGTACTTC
CASSFPPFSYEQYF